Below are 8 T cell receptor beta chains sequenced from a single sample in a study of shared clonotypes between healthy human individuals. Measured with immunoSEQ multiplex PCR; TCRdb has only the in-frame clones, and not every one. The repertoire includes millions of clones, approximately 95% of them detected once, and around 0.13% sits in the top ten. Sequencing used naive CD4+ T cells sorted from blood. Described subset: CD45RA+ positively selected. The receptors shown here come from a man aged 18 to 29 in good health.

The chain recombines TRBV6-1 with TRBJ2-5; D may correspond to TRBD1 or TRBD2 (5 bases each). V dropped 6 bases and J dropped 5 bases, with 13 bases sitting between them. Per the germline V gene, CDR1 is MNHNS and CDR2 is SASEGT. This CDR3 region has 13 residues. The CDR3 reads CASRTPGRETQYF. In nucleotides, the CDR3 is TGTGCCAGCAGGACACCGGGGCGGGAGACCCAGTACTTC.

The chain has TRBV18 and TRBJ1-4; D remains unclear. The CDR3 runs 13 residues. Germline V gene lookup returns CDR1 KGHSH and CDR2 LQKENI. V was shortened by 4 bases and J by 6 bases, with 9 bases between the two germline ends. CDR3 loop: CASSLQEYEKLFF. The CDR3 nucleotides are TGTGCCAGCTCACTGCAAGAGTATGAAAAACTGTTTTTT.

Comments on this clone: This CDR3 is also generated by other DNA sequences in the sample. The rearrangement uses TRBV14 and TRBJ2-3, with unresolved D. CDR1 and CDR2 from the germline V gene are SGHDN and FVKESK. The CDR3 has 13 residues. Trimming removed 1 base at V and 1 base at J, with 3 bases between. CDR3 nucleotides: TGTGCCAGCAGCCAAGTCGGCACAGATACGCAGTATTTT. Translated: CASSQVGTDTQYF.

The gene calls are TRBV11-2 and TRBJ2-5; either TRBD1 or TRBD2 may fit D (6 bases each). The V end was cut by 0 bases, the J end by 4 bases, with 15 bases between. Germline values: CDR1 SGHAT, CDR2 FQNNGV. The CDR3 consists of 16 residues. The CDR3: CASSLDGRGRGETQYF. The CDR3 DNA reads TGTGCCAGCAGCTTAGACGGCCGGGGGCGCGGAGAGACCCAGTACTTC.

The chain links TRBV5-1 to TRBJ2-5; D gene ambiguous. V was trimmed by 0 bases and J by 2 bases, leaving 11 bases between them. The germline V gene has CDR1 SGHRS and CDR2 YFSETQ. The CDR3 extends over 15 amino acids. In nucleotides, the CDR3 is TGCGCCAGCAGCTTGGTTCCGAACATTCAAGAGACCCAGTACTTC. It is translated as CASSLVPNIQETQYF.

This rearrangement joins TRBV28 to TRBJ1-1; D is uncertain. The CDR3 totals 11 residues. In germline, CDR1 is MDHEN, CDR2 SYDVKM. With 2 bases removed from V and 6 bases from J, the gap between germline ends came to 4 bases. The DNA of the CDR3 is TGTGCCAGCAGTTTACTATCTGAAGCTTTCTTT. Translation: CASSLLSEAFF.

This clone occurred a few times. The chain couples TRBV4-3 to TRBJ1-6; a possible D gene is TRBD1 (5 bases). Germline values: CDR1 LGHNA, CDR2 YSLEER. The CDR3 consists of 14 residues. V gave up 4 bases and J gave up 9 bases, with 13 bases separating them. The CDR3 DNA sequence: TGCGCCAGCAGCCCTCCAGGACAAGCTTCACCCCTCCACTTT. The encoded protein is CASSPPGQASPLHF.

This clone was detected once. CDR3 nucleotide sequence: TGCGCCAGCGGAGAGGTAGCCATTGGAAACACCATATATTTT. It encodes CASGEVAIGNTIYF. The chain uses TRBV5-1 and TRBJ1-3, with D unresolved. The V gene's germline CDR1 is SGHRS and CDR2 YFSETQ. V was clipped by 7 bases and J by 3 bases, with 14 bases between them. The CDR3 totals 14 residues.